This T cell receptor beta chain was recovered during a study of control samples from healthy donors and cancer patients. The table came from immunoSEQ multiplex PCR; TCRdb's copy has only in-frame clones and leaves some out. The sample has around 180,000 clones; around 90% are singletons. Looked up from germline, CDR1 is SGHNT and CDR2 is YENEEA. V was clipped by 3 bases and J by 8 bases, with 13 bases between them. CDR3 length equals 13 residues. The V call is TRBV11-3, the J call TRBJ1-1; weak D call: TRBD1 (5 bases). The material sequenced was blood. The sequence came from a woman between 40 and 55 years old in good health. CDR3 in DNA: TGTGCCAGCAGCTTCAGTGGGGGAGAGGAAGCTTTCTTT. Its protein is CASSFSGGEEAFF.